This T cell receptor (beta chain) was retrieved from a study of blood T cells in healthy people across ages. Study-wide findings and caveats: Investigators viewed diversity estimates from one million T cells as underestimates, the study reported. It was not possible, with unsorted PBMCs, to conclusively compare naive and antigen-experienced cells. The recorded TCR beta diversity per million T cells decreased in a roughly linear manner with age.

Turning to this clonotype: Its antigen is still unknown.

Germline V gives CDR1 MNHEY, CDR2 SVGEGT. The CDR3 has 19 residues. V lost 2 bases to trimming and J lost 3 bases, with 25 bases between them. Each sample yielded at least 6 million isolated PBMCs. With a J-beta primer mix and a sample-barcoded 5' primer, a second PCR ran roughly 7 to 11 cycles. TCRdb fed the 5' RACE reads into MiXCR, producing one record per CDR3 protein. The sample shows approximately 1.5 million distinct CDR3 sequences, 42% of them seen only once. This receptor was identified in a woman between 18 and 30 years old in good health. Sequenced input: blood. The chain carries TRBV6-2 or TRBV6-3 and TRBJ1-1; D call uncertain. CDR3 in DNA: TGTGCCAGCAGTTACGGGGAAAAAGTCTGGAGGTCTAAGGACACTGAAGCTTTCTTT. This gives the protein CASSYGEKVWRSKDTEAFF.